These 21 T cell receptor beta chains came from one sample sequenced in a study of regulatory T cells in long-lasting Graves disease (dated by TCRdb to the early 2020s). Read against the paper, the sample's time point label means: newly diagnosed GD, antithyroid drugs for less than 3 months. For both TCR sequencing and RNA sequencing, RNA was extracted from PBMCs using TRIzol. Library generation was performed with multiplex PCR. Sequencer: Illumina HiSeq 4000. CDR3 regions were amplified by Arm-PCR with iRepertoire HTBI primers to construct TCR beta libraries. Starting from the raw public reads, TCRdb applied fastp trimming at Q25, assembled clones with MiXCR and retained in-frame beta chains. When rows share a CDR3 protein, they turn into one entry using the most common DNA and genes. Here the sample has a few hundred thousand distinct CDR3 sequences; 20% occur a single time. Of the sample, 14% falls within the top ten clones.

The sample was peripheral blood mononuclear cells (PBMCs), taken at new diagnosis, from a patient treated with antithyroid drugs. Receptors originate from a female donor with Graves disease.

Ten or more counts support this clonotype. V is TRBV7-9 and J is TRBJ2-1, with D perhaps TRBD2 (6 bases). The CDR3 loop spans 14 amino acids. V lost 7 bases to trimming and J lost 5 bases, with 15 bases between them. Germline CDR1 is SEHNR and CDR2 is FQNEAQ (reference sequence). CDR3 residues: CASIPRGRNNEQFF. The CDR3 DNA is TGTGCCAGCATCCCCCGGGGGAGAAACAATGAGCAGTTCTTC.

This clonotype appeared many times. V and J are TRBV6-1 and TRBJ1-5; possible D gene TRBD1, 5 bases. Trimming left V 5 bases short and J 5 bases short, with 13 bases between. CDR1 is MNHNS and CDR2 is SASEGT in the germline V gene. CDR3 length: 14 residues. The CDR3 region has the DNA TGTGCCAGCAGTCCTTTCGGGGGGGATCAGCCCCAGCATTTT. Its protein product is CASSPFGGDQPQHF.

This clonotype was seen repeatedly, ten times or more. This rearrangement joins TRBV19 to TRBJ1-2, with 7 bases fitting TRBD1. There are 16 residues in the CDR3. Germline trimming cut 0 bases from V and 4 bases from J; bases unmatched to any gene: 8. Per germline, CDR1 LNHDA and CDR2 SQIVND (reference sequence). CDR3 amino acids: CASSIDPPGGPYGYTF. The CDR3 DNA reads TGTGCCAGTAGTATAGACCCCCCAGGGGGACCCTATGGCTACACCTTC.

The J gene is TRBJ1-4, the V gene TRBV4-1, with D perhaps matching TRBD1 (6 bases). CDR3 length equals 15 residues. Deletions cut 2 bases from V and 6 bases from J, with 13 bases between. Germline CDR1 reads MGHRA; CDR2 reads YSYEKL. The CDR3 here is CASSQPTGRDEKLFF. The CDR3 bases are TGCGCCAGCAGCCAACCGACAGGCCGAGATGAAAAACTGTTTTTT.

This clonotype was picked up many times. The rearrangement uses TRBV28 and TRBJ1-3; D is unclear. The CDR3 is 15 residues long. Trimming removed 4 bases from V and 4 bases from J, with 14 bases in between. Germline lookup yields CDR1 MDHEN and CDR2 SYDVKM. CDR3 in amino acids: CASSSGITVGNTIYF. Written as DNA, the CDR3 is TGTGCCAGCAGTTCCGGGATCACCGTGGGAAACACCATATATTTT.

This clonotype was picked up a small number of times. The rearrangement uses TRBV2 and TRBJ2-4; perhaps TRBD1 as D (6 bases). Germline V gene data show CDR1 as SNHLY and CDR2 as FYNNEI. This CDR3 is 14 amino acids long. With 6 bases removed from V and 0 bases from J, the gap between germline ends came to 9 bases. The CDR3 spells CASRTGIAKNIQYF. The CDR3 bases are TGTGCCAGCAGAACAGGGATAGCCAAAAACATTCAGTACTTC.

This clonotype was observed many times. The CDR3 loop reads CASSLEPLAGWNEQFF. In DNA, the CDR3 is TGTGCCAGCAGCCTAGAACCCCTAGCGGGGTGGAATGAGCAGTTCTTC. The genes are TRBV28 and TRBJ2-1, with TRBD2 matching over 9 bases. The CDR3 is made up of 16 amino acids. Germline V CDR1 and CDR2: MDHEN, SYDVKM. Germline trimming cut 6 bases from V and 7 bases from J; bases unmatched to any gene: 13.

This clonotype was counted at least ten times. The rearrangement links TRBV24-1 to TRBJ1-1; 8 bases are shared with TRBD1. V lost 0 bases and J lost 4; bases outside the gene matches: 3. The CDR3 is 15 residues long. In germline, CDR1 is KGHDR, CDR2 SFDVKD. For the CDR3, the DNA is TGTGCCACCAGTGATTTGGGGACAGGACGCACTGAAGCTTTCTTT. As protein: CATSDLGTGRTEAFF.

This clonotype was counted a few times. The chain links TRBV6-1 to TRBJ2-2, with a possible D match to TRBD1 (6 bases). The V gene's germline CDR1 is MNHNS and CDR2 SASEGT. V lost 6 bases to trimming and J lost 1 base, with 12 bases between them. The CDR3 consists of 15 residues. CDR3 nucleotides: TGTGCCAGCAGATCGGGACACGTGAACACCGGGGAGCTGTTTTTT. Amino acid sequence: CASRSGHVNTGELFF.

This clonotype was counted at least ten times. The chain employs TRBV6-2 or TRBV6-3 and TRBJ2-1; TRBD2 matches 7 bases. This CDR3 is 16 amino acids long. Per germline, CDR1 MNHEY and CDR2 SVGEGT. With 0 bases clipped from V and 0 bases from J, the junction kept 2 bases outside the gene matches. CDR3 amino acids: CASSYSSGNSYNEQFF. The CDR3 bases are TGTGCCAGCAGTTACTCCAGCGGGAACTCCTACAATGAGCAGTTCTTC.

This clonotype was seen just once. One end of the junction does not line up with germline, which may come from a read error. The chain joins TRBV5-1 to TRBJ2-2, with TRBD2 matching over 14 bases. The germline CDR1 and CDR2 sequences are SGHRS and YFSETQ. The CDR3 contains 15 residues. CDR3 sequence reads: CGSSNGTSGSRELFF. The CDR3 DNA is TGCGGCAGCAGCAACGGGACTAGCGGGAGCAGGGAGCTGTTTTTT. The whole variable domain, filled in from reference TRBV5-1 and TRBJ2-2, reads KAGVTQTPRYLIKTRGQQVTLSCSPISGHRSVSWYQQTPGQGLQFLFEYFSETQRNKGNFPGRFSGRQFSNSRSEMNVSTLELGDSALYLCGSSNGTSGSRELFFGEGSRLTVL.

This clonotype was picked up a small number of times. This rearrangement joins TRBV4-3 to TRBJ2-7, with TRBD1 matching 8 bases. There are 16 residues in the CDR3. V lost 2 bases, J lost 2 bases, and 8 bases stayed unmatched. Germline V gives CDR1 LGHNA, CDR2 YSLEER. The CDR3 is CASSQIGTGSTYEQYF. The CDR3 DNA sequence: TGCGCCAGCAGCCAAATCGGGACAGGATCCACCTACGAGCAGTACTTC.

Many counts were recorded for this clonotype. The chain carries TRBV19 and TRBJ1-1; D might be TRBD1 (5 bases). V was clipped by 5 bases and J by 3 bases, with 16 bases between them. The length of the CDR3 is 15 residues. Germline-derived CDR1 and CDR2 are LNHDA and SQIVND (reference sequence). CDR3 sequence (DNA): TGTGCCAGTAGTTCGTCGCGGGGGAGAGACACTGAAGCTTTCTTT. Amino acids: CASSSSRGRDTEAFF.

As regards this clonotype: With a much larger clone just one base away, this may be a read error. The chain employs TRBV4-2 and TRBJ1-1; D is possibly TRBD1 (5 bases). The V end lost 4 bases, the J end lost 7 bases, and 13 bases lay between the germline ends. The CDR3 has 13 residues. Looked up from germline, CDR1 is LGHNA and CDR2 is YNFKEQ. CDR3: CASSLPGGDEAFF. In nucleotides, the CDR3 is TGTGCCAGCAGCCTTCCAGGAGGGGATGAAGCTTTCTTT.

This clonotype was detected many times. The chain is built from TRBV20-1 and TRBJ1-1; possible D gene TRBD1, 6 bases. This CDR3 spans 14 amino acids. V shed 3 bases and J shed 5 bases, with 16 bases lying between them. The germline V gene encodes CDR1 DFQATT and CDR2 SNEGSKA (reference sequence). The CDR3 DNA sequence: TGCAGTGCTAGCAAGGGGGGTCTAAGGACTGAAGCTTTCTTT. Its translation is CSASKGGLRTEAFF.

The chain joins TRBV29-1 to TRBJ2-2; D not certain. V lost 2 bases and J 0 bases, leaving 7 bases between the germline ends. The CDR3 runs to 14 residues. Looked up from germline, CDR1 is SQVTM and CDR2 is ANQGSEA. Here the CDR3 DNA reads TGCAGCGTTGAATTAAGTTCGAACACCGGGGAGCTGTTTTTT. Protein sequence: CSVELSSNTGELFF.

This clonotype has a count of ten or more. This is likely a read error, given that the CDR3 carries no conserved phenylalanine or tryptophan at its end. The chain combines TRBV6-1 with TRBJ1-1, with no clear D. Per the germline V gene, CDR1 is MNHNS and CDR2 is SASEGT. V was trimmed by 5 bases and J by 4 bases, leaving 11 bases between them. CDR3 length equals 13 residues. The CDR3 DNA follows: TGTGCCAGCAGTCAACGATACGGCACTGAAGCTTTCTCT. Encoded protein: CASSQRYGTEAFS.

The table lists this clonotype with a few counts. A far larger clone is off by one base, so a read error is likely. As the CDR3 is not closed by the conserved phenylalanine or tryptophan, this likely results from a read error. V usage is TRBV7-9 and J usage is TRBJ2-1; D may be TRBD1 (6 bases). This CDR3 comprises 13 residues. Trimming stripped 5 bases from V and 8 bases from J, with 13 bases between. Per germline, CDR1 SEHNR and CDR2 FQNEAQ (reference sequence). In DNA form, the CDR3 reads TGTGCCAGCAGCCACACAGGGATTGATGAGCAGTTCTCC. Translating gives CASSHTGIDEQFS.

This clonotype was seen repeatedly, ten times or more. This chain connects TRBV5-1 to TRBJ2-5; TRBD1 aligns across 10 bases. Germline V gene lookup returns CDR1 SGHRS and CDR2 YFSETQ. The junction had 6 bases not matched to a gene; V was cut back by 3 bases and J by 4 bases. The CDR3 is made up of 15 amino acids. The CDR3 nucleotides read TGCGCCAGCAGCTACCTCGGGACAGGGGTAGAGACCCAGTACTTC. Translating it yields CASSYLGTGVETQYF.

This clonotype was seen ten or more times. The V call is TRBV5-1, the J call TRBJ2-7; the D is unclear. Germline V gene sequence: CDR1 SGHRS, CDR2 YFSETQ. The germline V and J ends were trimmed by 4 bases and 3 bases, with 8 bases remaining between them. CDR3 length: 12 amino acids. CDR3 amino acids: CASSVDGYEQYF. In nucleotides, the CDR3 is TGCGCCAGCAGCGTGGACGGCTACGAGCAGTACTTC.

There are many counts of this clonotype. The V call is TRBV5-1, the J call TRBJ2-7; 7 bases map to TRBD1. V lost 4 bases, J lost 6 bases, and 16 bases stayed unmatched. Germline lookup yields CDR1 SGHRS and CDR2 YFSETQ. This CDR3 is built from 16 residues. CDR3: CASSVALGLGGSEQYF. The CDR3 DNA reads TGCGCCAGCAGCGTTGCATTGGGCCTAGGGGGCTCCGAGCAGTACTTC. The entire variable domain, with the rest obtained from reference TRBV5-1 and TRBJ2-7, is as follows: KAGVTQTPRYLIKTRGQQVTLSCSPISGHRSVSWYQQTPGQGLQFLFEYFSETQRNKGNFPGRFSGRQFSNSRSEMNVSTLELGDSALYLCASSVALGLGGSEQYFGPGTRLTVT.